This section outlines one T cell receptor (beta chain) sequence together with its context. Its specificity is not known. The CDR3 covers 14 residues. Germline V CDR1 and CDR2: SQVTM, ANQGSEA. Following a re-call of the 5' RACE reads, TCRdb has one entry per CDR3 protein and lacks DNA. The sample table includes approximately 340,000 distinct CDR3 sequences. The source of the sample is a study of monozygotic twins with inflammatory bowel disease. Notes on the study in general: The study supported no single strong signal or clonotype linked to IBD. Perhaps reflecting limited power, concordant and discordant twins did not differ in repertoire similarity. Healthy twins showed more clonotype sharing with others than IBD patients, especially patients with disease activity. The authors note that differing immunosuppressive treatments may have added variability to patient repertoires.

This TCR was recovered from a human donor with ulcerative colitis or Crohn's disease, or a healthy co-twin of an affected twin (not recorded which). Sequencing was done on a sample of blood. The V and J genes are TRBV29-1 and TRBJ2-5; with no DNA, the TCRdb D assignment of TRBD1 cannot be verified. CDR3 residues: CSARDRAAQETQYF.